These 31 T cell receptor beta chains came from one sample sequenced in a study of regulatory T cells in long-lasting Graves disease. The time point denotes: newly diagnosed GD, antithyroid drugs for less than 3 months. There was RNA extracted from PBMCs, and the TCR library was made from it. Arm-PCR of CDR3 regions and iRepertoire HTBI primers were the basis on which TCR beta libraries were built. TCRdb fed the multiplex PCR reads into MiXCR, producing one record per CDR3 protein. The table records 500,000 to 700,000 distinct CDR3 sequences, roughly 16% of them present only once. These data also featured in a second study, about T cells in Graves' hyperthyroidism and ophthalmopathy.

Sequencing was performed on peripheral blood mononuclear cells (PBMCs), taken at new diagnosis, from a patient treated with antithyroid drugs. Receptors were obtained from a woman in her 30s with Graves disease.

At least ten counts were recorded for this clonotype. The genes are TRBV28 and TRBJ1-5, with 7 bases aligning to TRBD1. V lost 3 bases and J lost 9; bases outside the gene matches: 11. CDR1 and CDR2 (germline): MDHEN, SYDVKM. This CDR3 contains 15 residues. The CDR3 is CASSFSGQGGLPQHF. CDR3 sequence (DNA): TGTGCCAGCAGTTTCTCGGGGCAGGGGGGTTTGCCCCAGCATTTT.

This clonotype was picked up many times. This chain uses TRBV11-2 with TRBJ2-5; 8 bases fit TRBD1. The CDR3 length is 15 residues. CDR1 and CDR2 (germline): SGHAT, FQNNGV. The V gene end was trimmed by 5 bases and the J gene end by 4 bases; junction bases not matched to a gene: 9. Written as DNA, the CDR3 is TGTGCCAGCAGCGCCCGGACAGGGAGTGGAGAGACCCAGTACTTC. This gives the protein CASSARTGSGETQYF.

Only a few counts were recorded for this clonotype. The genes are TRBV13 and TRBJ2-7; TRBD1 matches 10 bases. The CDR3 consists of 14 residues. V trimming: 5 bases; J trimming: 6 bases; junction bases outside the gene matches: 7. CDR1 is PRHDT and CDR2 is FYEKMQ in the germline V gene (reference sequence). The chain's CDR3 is CASSPLDRGAEQYF. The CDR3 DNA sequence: TGTGCCAGCAGCCCGCTGGACAGGGGGGCCGAGCAGTACTTC.

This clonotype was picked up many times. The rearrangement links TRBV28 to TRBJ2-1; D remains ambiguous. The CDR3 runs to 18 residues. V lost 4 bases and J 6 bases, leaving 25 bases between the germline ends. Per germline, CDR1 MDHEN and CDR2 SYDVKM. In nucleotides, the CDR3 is TGTGCCAGCAGTTCCCGCCAATCCCCGATGGTTCTCCGCAATGAGCAGTTCTTC. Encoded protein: CASSSRQSPMVLRNEQFF.

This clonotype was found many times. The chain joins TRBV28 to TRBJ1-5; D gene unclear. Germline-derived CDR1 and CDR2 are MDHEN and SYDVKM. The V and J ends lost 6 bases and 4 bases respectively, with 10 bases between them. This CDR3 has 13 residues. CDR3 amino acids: CASRVQYNQPQHF. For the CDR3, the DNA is TGTGCCAGCAGGGTACAGTATAATCAGCCCCAGCATTTT.

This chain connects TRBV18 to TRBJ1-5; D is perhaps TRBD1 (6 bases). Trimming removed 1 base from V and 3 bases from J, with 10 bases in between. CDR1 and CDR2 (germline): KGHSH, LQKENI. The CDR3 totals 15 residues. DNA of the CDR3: TGTGCCAGCTCACCACTGGCGGGGGCCAATCAGCCCCAGCATTTT. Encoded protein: CASSPLAGANQPQHF.

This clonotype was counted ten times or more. The CDR3 protein is CASSRGPNQPQHF. CDR3 sequence (DNA): TGCGCCAGCAGCCGCGGACCGAATCAGCCCCAGCATTTT. The V gene is TRBV4-1, the J gene TRBJ1-5, with D hard to call. Trimming cost V 4 bases and J 4 bases, with 8 bases left between them. Germline CDR1 MGHRA, CDR2 YSYEKL. CDR3 length: 13 amino acids.

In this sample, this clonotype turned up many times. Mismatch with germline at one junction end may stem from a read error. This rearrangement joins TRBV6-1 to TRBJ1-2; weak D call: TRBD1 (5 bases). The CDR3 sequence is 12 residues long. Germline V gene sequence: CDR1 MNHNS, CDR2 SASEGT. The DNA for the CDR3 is TGTGCCAGCAGTCAAGCAGGGTATGGCTACACCTTC. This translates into CASSQAGYGYTF.

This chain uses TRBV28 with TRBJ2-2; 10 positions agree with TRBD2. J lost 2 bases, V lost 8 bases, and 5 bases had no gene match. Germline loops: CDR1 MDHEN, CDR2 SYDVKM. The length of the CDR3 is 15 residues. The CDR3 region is CASGGLAINTGELFF. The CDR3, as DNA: TGTGCCAGCGGGGGACTAGCGATCAACACCGGGGAGCTGTTTTTT.

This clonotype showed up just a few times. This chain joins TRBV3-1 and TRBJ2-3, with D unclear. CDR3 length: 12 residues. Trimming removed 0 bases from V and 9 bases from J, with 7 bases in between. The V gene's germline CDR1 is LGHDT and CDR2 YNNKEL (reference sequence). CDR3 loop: CASSQEDLTQYF. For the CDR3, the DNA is TGTGCCAGCAGCCAAGAAGACCTAACGCAGTATTTT.

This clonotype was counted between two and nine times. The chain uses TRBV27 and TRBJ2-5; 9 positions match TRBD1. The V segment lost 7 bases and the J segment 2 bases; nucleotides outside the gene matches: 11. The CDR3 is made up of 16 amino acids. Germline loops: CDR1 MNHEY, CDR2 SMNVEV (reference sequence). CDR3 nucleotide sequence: TGTGCCAGCACCGAACCGGGACAGGGTGTTCAAGAGACCCAGTACTTC. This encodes CASTEPGQGVQETQYF.

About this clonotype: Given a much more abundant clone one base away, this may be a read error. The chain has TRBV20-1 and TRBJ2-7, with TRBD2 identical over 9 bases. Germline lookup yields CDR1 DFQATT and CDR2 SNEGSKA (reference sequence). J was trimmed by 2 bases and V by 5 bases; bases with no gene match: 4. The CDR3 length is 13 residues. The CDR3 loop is CSAVTSGTYEQYF. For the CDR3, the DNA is TGCAGTGCTGTGACTAGCGGAACCTACGAGCAGTACTTC.

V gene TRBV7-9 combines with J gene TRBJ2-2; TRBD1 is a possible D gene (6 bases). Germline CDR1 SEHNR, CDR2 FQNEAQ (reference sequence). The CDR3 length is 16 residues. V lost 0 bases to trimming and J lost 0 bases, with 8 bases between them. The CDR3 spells CASSLATGTNTGELFF. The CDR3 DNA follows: TGTGCCAGCAGCTTAGCGACAGGAACGAACACCGGGGAGCTGTTTTTT.

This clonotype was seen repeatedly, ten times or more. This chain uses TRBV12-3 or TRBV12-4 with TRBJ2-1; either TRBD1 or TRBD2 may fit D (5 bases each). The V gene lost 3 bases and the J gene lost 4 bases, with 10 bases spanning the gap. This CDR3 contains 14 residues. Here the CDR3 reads CASSFGTDYNEQFF. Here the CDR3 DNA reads TGTGCCAGCAGTTTCGGGACGGATTACAATGAGCAGTTCTTC.

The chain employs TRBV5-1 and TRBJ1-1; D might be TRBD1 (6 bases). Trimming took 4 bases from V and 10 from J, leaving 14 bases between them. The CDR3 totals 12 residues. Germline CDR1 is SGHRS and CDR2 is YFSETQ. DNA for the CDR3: TGCGCCAGCAGCCTGCAGGGGCCGGGAGCTTTCTTT. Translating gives CASSLQGPGAFF.

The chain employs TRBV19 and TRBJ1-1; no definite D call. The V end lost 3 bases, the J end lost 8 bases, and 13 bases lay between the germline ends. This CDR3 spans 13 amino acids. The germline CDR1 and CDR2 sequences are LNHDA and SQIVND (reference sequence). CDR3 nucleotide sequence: TGTGCCAGTAGTATGCCGCGCGGGTTCGAAGCTTTCTTT. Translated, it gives CASSMPRGFEAFF. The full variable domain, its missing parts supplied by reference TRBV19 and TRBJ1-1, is DGGITQSPKYLFRKEGQNVTLSCEQNLNHDAMYWYRQDPGQGLRLIYYSQIVNDFQKGDIAEGYSVSREKKESFPLTVTSAQKNPTAFYLCASSMPRGFEAFFGQGTRLTVV.

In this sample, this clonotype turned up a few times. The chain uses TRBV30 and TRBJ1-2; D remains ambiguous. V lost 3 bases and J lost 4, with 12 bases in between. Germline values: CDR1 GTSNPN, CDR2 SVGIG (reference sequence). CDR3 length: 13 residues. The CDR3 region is CAWRYAGSYGYTF. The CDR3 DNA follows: TGTGCCTGGAGATATGCGGGCAGCTATGGCTACACCTTC.

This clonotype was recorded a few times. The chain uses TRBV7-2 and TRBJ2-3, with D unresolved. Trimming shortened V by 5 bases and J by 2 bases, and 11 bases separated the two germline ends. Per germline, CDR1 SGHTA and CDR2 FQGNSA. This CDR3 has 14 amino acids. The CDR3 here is CASSRGWATDTQYF. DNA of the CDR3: TGTGCCAGCAGCCGTGGGTGGGCCACAGATACGCAGTATTTT.

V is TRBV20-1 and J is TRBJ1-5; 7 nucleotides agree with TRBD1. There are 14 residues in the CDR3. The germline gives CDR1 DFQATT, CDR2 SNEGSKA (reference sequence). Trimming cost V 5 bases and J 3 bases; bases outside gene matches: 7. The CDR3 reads CSAFPGQTNQPQHF. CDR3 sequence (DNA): TGCAGTGCTTTTCCGGGACAGACCAATCAGCCCCAGCATTTT.

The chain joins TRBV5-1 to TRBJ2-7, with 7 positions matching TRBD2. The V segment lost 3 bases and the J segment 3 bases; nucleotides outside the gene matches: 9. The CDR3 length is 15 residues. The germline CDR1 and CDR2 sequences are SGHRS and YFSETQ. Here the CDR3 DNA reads TGCGCCAGCAGCTCCCTACCTAGCGGTGGCTACGAGCAGTACTTC. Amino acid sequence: CASSSLPSGGYEQYF.

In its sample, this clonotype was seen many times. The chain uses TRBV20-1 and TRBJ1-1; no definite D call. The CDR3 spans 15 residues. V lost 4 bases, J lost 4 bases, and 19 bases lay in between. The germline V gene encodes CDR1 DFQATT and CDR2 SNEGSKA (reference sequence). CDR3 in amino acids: CSATGRESRSTEAFF. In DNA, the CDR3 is TGCAGTGCTACGGGCCGGGAGTCCCGTAGCACTGAAGCTTTCTTT.

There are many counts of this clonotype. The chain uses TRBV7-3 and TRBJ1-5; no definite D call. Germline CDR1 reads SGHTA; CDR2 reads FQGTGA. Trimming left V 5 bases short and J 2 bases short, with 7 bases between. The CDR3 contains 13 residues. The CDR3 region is CASSPDRNQPQHF. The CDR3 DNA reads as TGTGCCAGCAGCCCCGACCGCAATCAGCCCCAGCATTTT.

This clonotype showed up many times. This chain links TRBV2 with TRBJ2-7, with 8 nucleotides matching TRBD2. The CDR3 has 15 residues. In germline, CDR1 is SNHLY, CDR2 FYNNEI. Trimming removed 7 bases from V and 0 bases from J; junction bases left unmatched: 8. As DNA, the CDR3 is TGTGCCAGCACCAAGACTAGCGATAACTCCTACGAGCAGTACTTC. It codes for CASTKTSDNSYEQYF.

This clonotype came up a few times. The CDR3 is CASSFYTSGAQETQYF. The CDR3 DNA follows: TGTGCCAGCAGCTTCTATACTAGCGGGGCCCAAGAGACCCAGTACTTC. V and J are TRBV7-2 and TRBJ2-5; 10 nucleotides match TRBD2. This CDR3 has 16 residues. Trimming cost V 3 bases and J 1 base; bases outside gene matches: 5. Per the germline V gene, CDR1 is SGHTA and CDR2 is FQGNSA.

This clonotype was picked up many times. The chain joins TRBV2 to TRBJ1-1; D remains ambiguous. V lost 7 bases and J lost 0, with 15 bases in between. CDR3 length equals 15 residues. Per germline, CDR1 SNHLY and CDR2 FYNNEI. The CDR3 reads CASTRLSQVNTEAFF. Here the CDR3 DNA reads TGTGCCAGCACCAGATTATCTCAGGTGAACACTGAAGCTTTCTTT.

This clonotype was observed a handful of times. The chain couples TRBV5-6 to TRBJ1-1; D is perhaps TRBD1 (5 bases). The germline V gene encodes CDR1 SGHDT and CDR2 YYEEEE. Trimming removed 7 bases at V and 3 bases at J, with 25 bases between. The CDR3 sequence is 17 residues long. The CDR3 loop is CASLPDGGGGGYTEAFF. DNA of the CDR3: TGTGCCAGCCTACCCGACGGGGGAGGCGGTGGGTACACTGAAGCTTTCTTT.

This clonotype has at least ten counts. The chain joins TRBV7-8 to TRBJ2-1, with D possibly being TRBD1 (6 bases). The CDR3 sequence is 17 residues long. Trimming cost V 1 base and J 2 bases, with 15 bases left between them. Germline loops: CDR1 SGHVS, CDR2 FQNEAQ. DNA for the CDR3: TGTGCCAGCAGCTTAGGGACAGAGCCTAGAACCTACAATGAGCAGTTCTTC. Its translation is CASSLGTEPRTYNEQFF. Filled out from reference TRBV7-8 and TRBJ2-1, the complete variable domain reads GAGVSQSPRYKVAKRGQDVALRCDPISGHVSLFWYQQALGQGPEFLTYFQNEAQLDKSGLPSDRFFAERPEGSVSTLKIQRTQQEDSAVYLCASSLGTEPRTYNEQFFGPGTRLTVL.

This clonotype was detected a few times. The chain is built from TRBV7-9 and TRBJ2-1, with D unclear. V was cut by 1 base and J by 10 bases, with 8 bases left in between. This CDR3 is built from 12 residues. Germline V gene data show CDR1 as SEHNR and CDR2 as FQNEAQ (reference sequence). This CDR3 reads CASSLENWEQFF. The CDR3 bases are TGTGCCAGCAGCTTAGAAAATTGGGAGCAGTTCTTC. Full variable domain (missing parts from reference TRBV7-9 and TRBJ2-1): DTGVSQNPRHKITKRGQNVTFRCDPISEHNRLYWYRQTLGQGPEFLTYFQNEAQLEKSRLLSDRFSAERPKGSFSTLEIQRTEQGDSAMYLCASSLENWEQFFGPGTRLTVL.

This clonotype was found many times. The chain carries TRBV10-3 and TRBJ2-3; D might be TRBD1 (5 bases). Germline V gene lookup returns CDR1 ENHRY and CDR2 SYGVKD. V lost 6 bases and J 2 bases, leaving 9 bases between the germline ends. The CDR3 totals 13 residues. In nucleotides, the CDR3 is TGTGCCATCAGGGCGACAGTCACAGATACGCAGTATTTT. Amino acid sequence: CAIRATVTDTQYF.

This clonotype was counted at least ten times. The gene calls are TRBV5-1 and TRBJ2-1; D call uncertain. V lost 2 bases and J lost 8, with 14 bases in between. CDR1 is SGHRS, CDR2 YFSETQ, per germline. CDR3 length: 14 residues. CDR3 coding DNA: TGCGCCAGCAGCTTACAAGGATGGGGATATGAGCAGTTCTTC. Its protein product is CASSLQGWGYEQFF.

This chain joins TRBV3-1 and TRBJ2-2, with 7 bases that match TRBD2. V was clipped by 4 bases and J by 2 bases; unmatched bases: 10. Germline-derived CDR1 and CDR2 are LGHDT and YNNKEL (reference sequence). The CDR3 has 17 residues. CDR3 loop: CASSRKPSGINTGELFF. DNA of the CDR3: TGTGCCAGCAGCCGGAAACCAAGCGGGATCAACACCGGGGAGCTGTTTTTT.